The clone carrying this TCR beta chain appeared a few times. Its antigen is unknown. The source of the sample is a study of early T cells in non-severe SARS-CoV-2 infection. Study at large: Unpaired chains resulted from sequencing bulk RNA of unsorted whole blood. Study results and limitations: Clonotype matching in VDJdb favored anti-spike CD8 responses and did not capture private and CD4 specificities.

cDNA molecules, individually, were tagged with unique molecular identifiers. TCRdb re-derived calls from the 5' RACE reads in MiXCR, one entry per CDR3 protein. This table holds 60,000 to 75,000 distinct CDR3 sequences, around 12% found once. CDR3 length: 12 residues. Trimming took 6 bases from V and 5 from J; bases not matched to a gene: 2. The germline V gene has CDR1 MNHEY and CDR2 SMNVEV (reference sequence). The input for sequencing was whole blood, taken at baseline. This clonotype was sampled from an adult who was a healthcare worker with PCR-confirmed SARS-CoV-2 infection or an uninfected control (not recorded which). This chain connects TRBV27 to TRBJ1-2; 8 bases match TRBD1. This CDR3 is CASRQGGYGYTF. As DNA, the CDR3 is TGTGCCAGCAGACAGGGGGGATATGGCTACACCTTC.